Listed here are 21 T cell receptor beta chains from one sample, sequenced in a study of blood T cell repertoires in COVID-19 (dated by TCRdb to the early 2020s). The receptor library was made with the immunoSEQ multiplex PCR assay. Not all clones reach the TCRdb copy of this immuneACCESS table, which keeps in-frame sequences only. Checked studies attribute under half of the gap to unresolved V genes and leave the rest unexplained. The sample yields 300,000 to 350,000 clones; about 90% were counted once. 3.5% to 5% of the sample rests with the top ten. The sequencing sample was made of PBMCs or T cells enriched from blood (not recorded which). All receptors come from a woman under 30 with acute COVID-19.

V is TRBV7-2 and J is TRBJ1-2; the match to TRBD1 covers 7 bases. From germline, CDR1 is SGHTA and CDR2 FQGNSA. The CDR3 contains 15 residues. V lost 5 bases, J lost 6 bases, and 12 bases stayed unmatched. CDR3 residues: CASSNYMTGKDGYTF. CDR3 in DNA: TGTGCCAGCAGCAATTATATGACAGGGAAGGATGGCTACACCTTC.

The chain joins TRBV28 to TRBJ1-2; D is possibly TRBD1 (6 bases). The V gene lost 5 bases and the J gene lost 6 bases, with 16 bases spanning the gap. CDR3 length: 14 residues. Germline CDR1 reads MDHEN; CDR2 reads SYDVKM. In DNA, the CDR3 is TGTGCCAGCAGTCCTCCCGACAGGTGGCATGGCTACACCTTC. It yields the protein CASSPPDRWHGYTF.

The chain uses TRBV2 and TRBJ2-1; the D is unclear. Germline V lookup: CDR1 SNHLY, CDR2 FYNNEI. The CDR3 has 11 residues. Trimming removed 2 bases from V and 10 bases from J, with 6 bases in between. CDR3 DNA: TGTGCCAGCAGTGAATCGCGAGAGCAGTTCTTC. This translates into CASSESREQFF.

This clone was detected a few times. The chain has TRBV25-1 and TRBJ2-3; 8 positions agree with TRBD1. CDR1 MGHDK and CDR2 SYGVNS come from the germline V gene. CDR3 length: 15 residues. Trimming took 4 bases from V and 4 from J; bases not matched to a gene: 7. Here the CDR3 reads CASSAGQGAPDTQYF. CDR3 DNA: TGTGCCAGCAGTGCGGGTCAGGGGGCCCCAGATACGCAGTATTTT.

This clone was counted ten times or more. This sequence joins TRBV11-3 and TRBJ2-1, with 9 bases fitting TRBD2. The CDR3 is made up of 14 amino acids. J lost 6 bases, V lost 3 bases, and 3 bases had no gene match. Looked up from germline, CDR1 is SGHNT and CDR2 is YENEEA. The CDR3 region has the DNA TGTGCCAGCAGCTTTTCGGGACTAGCCAATGAGCAGTTCTTC. This encodes CASSFSGLANEQFF. The complete variable domain, with remaining parts taken from reference TRBV11-3 and TRBJ2-1, reads EAGVVQSPRYKIIEKKQPVAFWCNPISGHNTLYWYLQNLGQGPELLIRYENEEAVDDSQLPKDRFSAERLKGVDSTLKIQPAELGDSAVYLCASSFSGLANEQFFGPGTRLTVL.

The V gene is TRBV5-5, the J gene TRBJ2-1, with D maybe TRBD2 (6 bases). The CDR3 totals 14 residues. The germline V gene has CDR1 SGHKS and CDR2 YYEKEE (reference sequence). V was shortened by 4 bases and J by 9 bases, with 17 bases between the two germline ends. The CDR3 coding sequence is TGTGCCAGCAGCACCCTGGGGCTAGCGACTGAGCAGTTCTTC. This translates into CASSTLGLATEQFF.

This chain links TRBV27 with TRBJ2-1, with 7 bases matching TRBD1. This CDR3 is 15 amino acids long. V trimming: 2 bases; J trimming: 2 bases; junction bases outside the gene matches: 3. Germline lookup yields CDR1 MNHEY and CDR2 SMNVEV (reference sequence). The CDR3 sequence is CASSLDRAAYNEQFF. The CDR3 DNA is TGTGCCAGCAGTTTAGACAGGGCCGCCTACAATGAGCAGTTCTTC.

V usage is TRBV2 and J usage is TRBJ2-1, with a weak D call TRBD1 (6 bases). The V end was cut by 9 bases, the J end by 5 bases, with 17 bases between. This CDR3 spans 14 amino acids. Germline CDR1 is SNHLY and CDR2 is FYNNEI. CDR3 residues: CARAPGHPNNEQFF. In DNA, the CDR3 is TGTGCCAGGGCTCCGGGACATCCCAACAATGAGCAGTTCTTC.

The CDR3 DNA reads as TGTGCCAGCAGTGAATTGGCAGGGAACGGGGGAGAGACCCAGTACTTC. This sequence encodes CASSELAGNGGETQYF. The chain recombines TRBV2 with TRBJ2-5; tentative D call: TRBD2 (6 bases). Trimming cost V 2 bases and J 4 bases, with 17 bases left between them. The germline V gene has CDR1 SNHLY and CDR2 FYNNEI. CDR3 length: 16 amino acids.

The chain employs TRBV3-1 (or the pseudogene TRBV3-2) and TRBJ1-2, with TRBD1 matching 8 bases. CDR1 and CDR2 (germline): LGHDT, YNNKEL (reference sequence). Trimming took 4 bases from V and 3 from J; bases not matched to a gene: 1. The CDR3 loop spans 13 amino acids. The CDR3 sequence is CASSLTGDYGYTF. The DNA for the CDR3 is TGTGCCAGCAGCCTGACAGGGGACTATGGCTACACCTTC.

The chain is built from TRBV19 and TRBJ1-2; 7 bases fit TRBD1. The CDR3 has 17 residues. V shed 5 bases and J 1 base; nucleotides not matched to a gene: 13. Germline CDR1 is LNHDA and CDR2 is SQIVND (reference sequence). CDR3 nucleotides: TGTGCCAGTAGTCCAAATCCGGGACAGACGATTAACTATGGCTACACCTTC. Its translation: CASSPNPGQTINYGYTF.

This rearrangement joins TRBV28 to TRBJ2-1; TRBD2 matches 9 bases. CDR1 is MDHEN, CDR2 SYDVKM, per germline. Unmatched junction bases numbered 7, after V lost 7 bases and J lost 6 bases. The CDR3 is made up of 14 amino acids. In DNA form, the CDR3 reads TGTGCCAGCAAAGTAGCGGGAGCCGGCAATGAGCAGTTCTTC. It encodes CASKVAGAGNEQFF.

The V gene is TRBV18, the J gene TRBJ1-3; a possible D gene is TRBD1 (5 bases). From germline, CDR1 is KGHSH and CDR2 LQKENI. V gave up 3 bases and J gave up 0 bases, with 12 bases separating them. This CDR3 has 16 amino acids. CDR3 amino acids: CASSPRGESSGNTIYF. CDR3 DNA sequence: TGTGCCAGCTCACCGCGGGGGGAGAGCTCTGGAAACACCATATATTTT.

The chain has TRBV5-8 and TRBJ1-3; D possibly corresponds to TRBD1 (5 bases). Germline loops: CDR1 SGHTS, CDR2 YDEGEE. V lost 4 bases to trimming and J lost 0 bases, with 11 bases between them. The CDR3 runs 15 residues. Written as DNA, the CDR3 is TGTGCCAGCAGCCCCTGGGGGGACTCTGGAAACACCATATATTTT. Translating gives CASSPWGDSGNTIYF.

The chain combines TRBV19 with TRBJ2-7, with 7 bases identical to TRBD2. Losses at the gene ends were 5 bases for V and 3 bases for J; bases not matched to a gene: 7. This CDR3 is 14 amino acids long. CDR1 is LNHDA and CDR2 is SQIVND in the germline V gene (reference sequence). The CDR3 is CASSYGGNYYEQYF. CDR3 nucleotide sequence: TGTGCCAGTAGTTACGGGGGGAATTACTACGAGCAGTACTTC.

V gene TRBV7-2 combines with J gene TRBJ2-7, with 9 bases fitting TRBD1. After removal of 3 bases from V and 7 bases from J, the junction contained 10 bases not matched to a gene. CDR1 and CDR2 (germline): SGHTA, FQGNSA. The CDR3 covers 15 residues. This chain's CDR3 is CASSFAGTGTQEQYF. CDR3 nucleotides: TGTGCCAGCAGCTTTGCCGGGACAGGGACTCAAGAGCAGTACTTC.

This chain joins TRBV5-1 and TRBJ2-1, with 9 nucleotides matching TRBD2. The V and J ends lost 6 bases and 7 bases, in that order; junction bases with no gene match: 8. This CDR3 contains 14 residues. Germline V gives CDR1 SGHRS, CDR2 YFSETQ. CDR3 region: CASTLAGAENEQFF. CDR3 DNA: TGCGCCAGCACATTAGCGGGAGCGGAAAATGAGCAGTTCTTC.

CDR3 amino acids: CASSQDSPLAGRKQYF. The CDR3 DNA sequence: TGTGCCAGCAGCCAAGATTCGCCACTAGCGGGTCGTAAGCAGTACTTC. The chain carries TRBV4-2 and TRBJ2-7, with 9 bases aligning to TRBD2. The junction had 11 bases not matched to a gene; V was cut back by 0 bases and J by 8 bases. Germline V gene lookup returns CDR1 LGHNA and CDR2 YNFKEQ. The CDR3 extends over 16 amino acids.

The chain is built from TRBV3-1 (or the pseudogene TRBV3-2) and TRBJ2-7; D is unresolved. The CDR3 covers 13 residues. Germline V lookup: CDR1 LGHDT, CDR2 YNNKEL (reference sequence). V lost 1 base, J lost 2 bases, and 6 bases lay in between. The CDR3 DNA reads as TGTGCCAGCAGCCAAGTCGTCCCCTACGAGCAGTACTTC. Its protein is CASSQVVPYEQYF.

V usage is TRBV5-1 and J usage is TRBJ1-3, with 9 nucleotides matching TRBD1. CDR3 length equals 18 residues. Trimming cost V 4 bases and J 0 bases; bases outside gene matches: 11. Germline V gene data show CDR1 as SGHRS and CDR2 as YFSETQ. For the CDR3, the DNA is TGCGCCAGCAGCCCCATTCCCGGGACAGGGATCTCTGGAAACACCATATATTTT. Its translation is CASSPIPGTGISGNTIYF. Supplemented by reference TRBV5-1 and TRBJ1-3, the full variable domain reads KAGVTQTPRYLIKTRGQQVTLSCSPISGHRSVSWYQQTPGQGLQFLFEYFSETQRNKGNFPGRFSGRQFSNSRSEMNVSTLELGDSALYLCASSPIPGTGISGNTIYFGEGSWLTVV.

The chain is built from TRBV28 and TRBJ1-5, with no clear D. Germline V CDR1 and CDR2: MDHEN, SYDVKM. This CDR3 has 15 residues. Trimming removed 3 bases from V and 4 bases from J, with 13 bases in between. CDR3 nucleotide sequence: TGTGCCAGCAGTTTGATGGGGTCGGGGAATCAGCCCCAGCATTTT. Translated, it gives CASSLMGSGNQPQHF.